Listed below are T cell receptor beta chains from one sample, sequenced in a study of T-cell reconstitution after alpha-beta-depleted transplantation in children. TCRdb re-called the PCR reads through MiXCR, storing one row per CDR3 protein. This sample yields almost 500,000 distinct CDR3 sequences, of which more than 9% are seen a single time; approximately 2% belongs to the top ten. The sequencing here drew on PBMCs, taken before TCRalphabeta/CD19-depleted stem cell transplant. These receptor sequences come from a child aged 2-15 years with inherited bone marrow failure, due to receive a stem cell transplant. The conserved cysteine and the conserved F or W are not part of the CDR3 here. The order of the fields is V gene, D gene, J gene, CDR3 protein. D genes are given only for firm matches.

>TRBV7-9|NA|TRBJ1-1
ASSLGAGQMNTEAF
>TRBV30|TRBD1|TRBJ2-6
AWSGTGAGANVLT
>TRBV4-3|TRBD1|TRBJ2-1
ASSERAQGGRNEQF
>TRBV12-3/TRBV12-4|NA|TRBJ1-5
ASSLLTPGPSGQPQH
>TRBV4-3|TRBD2|TRBJ2-7
ASSQATSVVYEQY
>TRBV20-1|NA|TRBJ2-3
SATAGGGFTDTQY
>TRBV20-1|TRBD2|TRBJ2-1
SARELAVSYNEQF
>TRBV20-1|NA|TRBJ1-2
SASLGLTNYGYT
>TRBV11-3|NA|TRBJ2-3
ASSPGSLSDTQY
>TRBV6-2/TRBV6-3|NA|TRBJ2-7
ASSYSRGPGYEQY
>TRBV18|NA|TRBJ2-1
ASSPPLGSGGRNEHF
>TRBV20-1|NA|TRBJ2-3
SAELASETDTQY
>TRBV19|NA|TRBJ1-5
ASSILSVDQPQH
>TRBV29-1|TRBD1|TRBJ2-1
SVEGDRETDEQF
>TRBV20-1|NA|TRBJ2-7
SATAGPRTDSYEQY
>TRBV11-2|NA|TRBJ2-3
ASSLHDTQY
>TRBV7-2|TRBD1|TRBJ1-2
ASSLAGQGQGYT
>TRBV4-2|TRBD2|TRBJ2-1
ASSPLWAGDFHEQF
>TRBV4-3|NA|TRBJ2-7
ASSQGPGAQY
>TRBV20-1|TRBD1|TRBJ2-2
SARGSYTGELF
>TRBV28|NA|TRBJ2-7
ASSPTDSREQY
>TRBV12-3/TRBV12-4|TRBD1|TRBJ2-7
ASSLAFPWDRRYEQY
>TRBV4-3|NA|TRBJ2-2
ASSQVGGGNRATGELF
>TRBV27|NA|TRBJ1-2
ASSPPPGSRGYGYT
>TRBV15|TRBD2|TRBJ2-6
ATSRVTISGRAPGANVLT
>TRBV27|NA|TRBJ1-5
ASSLFYGNQPQH
>TRBV10-1|TRBD1|TRBJ1-1
ASSENRGLTEAF
>TRBV10-3|NA|TRBJ2-7
AISESGRSYEQY
>TRBV23-1|TRBD1|TRBJ2-2
ASSQVSPDRGLPGELF
>TRBV12-3/TRBV12-4|TRBD2|TRBJ2-4
ASSFLAVAKNIQY
>TRBV28|NA|TRBJ2-1
ASGPPDSPYNEQF
>TRBV6-2/TRBV6-3|TRBD1|TRBJ2-3
ASSYWRTGVKDTQY
>TRBV19|NA|TRBJ1-4
ASSSPGGNEKLF
>TRBV10-3|TRBD1|TRBJ2-7
AISGSDRAYEQY
>TRBV28|NA|TRBJ2-7
ASSLGGAGSSYEQY
>TRBV4-3|TRBD2|TRBJ2-7
ASSQGLAVSYEQY
>TRBV3-1|NA|TRBJ1-4
ASSQEGQPNEKLF